This TCR beta chain was profiled in a study of early T cells in non-severe SARS-CoV-2 infection. Attachment of unique molecular identifiers to individual cDNA molecules was performed. Using its own MiXCR run on the 5' RACE reads, TCRdb lists one record per CDR3 protein. The table lists 40,000 to 60,000 distinct CDR3 sequences, more than 6.5% of them singletons. Regarding the study as a whole: Matching with VDJdb favored anti-spike CD8 responses (missing private and CD4 specificities).

The sample holds many counts of this clonotype. Its target is unknown. The CDR3 spans 15 residues. V dropped 1 base and J dropped 9 bases, with 13 bases sitting between them. Germline lookup yields CDR1 SNHLY and CDR2 FYNNEI. V gene TRBV2 combines with J gene TRBJ1-6, with a tentative D call TRBD1 (6 bases). This TCR was sampled from an adult who was a healthcare worker with PCR-confirmed SARS-CoV-2 infection or an uninfected control (not recorded which). Sample: whole blood. Here the CDR3 reads CASSEEAGVGSPLHF. CDR3 DNA sequence: TGTGCCAGCAGTGAAGAGGCAGGGGTTGGTTCACCCCTCCACTTT.